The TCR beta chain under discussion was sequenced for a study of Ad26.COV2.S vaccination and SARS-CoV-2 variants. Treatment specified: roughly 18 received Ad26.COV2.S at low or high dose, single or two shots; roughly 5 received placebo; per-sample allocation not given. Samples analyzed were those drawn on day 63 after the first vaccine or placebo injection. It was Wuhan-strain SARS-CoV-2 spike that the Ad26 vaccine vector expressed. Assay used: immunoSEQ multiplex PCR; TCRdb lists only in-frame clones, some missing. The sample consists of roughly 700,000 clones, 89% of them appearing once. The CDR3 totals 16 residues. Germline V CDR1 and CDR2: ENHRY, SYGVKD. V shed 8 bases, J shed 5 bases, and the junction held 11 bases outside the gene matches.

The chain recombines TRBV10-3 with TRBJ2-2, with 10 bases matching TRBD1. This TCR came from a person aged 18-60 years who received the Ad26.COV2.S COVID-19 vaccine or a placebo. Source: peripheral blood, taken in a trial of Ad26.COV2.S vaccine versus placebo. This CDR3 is CAIRNLGQGGTGELFF. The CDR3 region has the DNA TGTGCCATCCGGAACCTCGGACAGGGGGGAACCGGGGAGCTGTTTTTT.